This TCR beta chain was observed in a study of T cell repertoires in cytomegalovirus infection. Study at large: CMV infection and matching HLA type were both indicated by public TCR beta signatures. Study-level points and caveats: The ex vivo response was dominated by HLA-C-restricted CMV-specific TCR beta clonotypes.

Germline loops: CDR1 SGHVS, CDR2 FNYEAQ. This CDR3 contains 15 residues. The ends were cut back, 3 bases at V and 0 bases at J, with 11 bases in the middle. This clonotype was counted a few times. Antigen: not known. TCRdb called the reads again in MiXCR, with one record for every CDR3 protein. The sample has 750,000 to 950,000 distinct CDR3 sequences, approximately 32% seen once; the top ten hold roughly 13%. This receptor was taken from a human donor in good health (CMV status not recorded). Some clones in this sample may be carry-over from other donors' samples. V gene TRBV7-6 combines with J gene TRBJ1-2; no reliable D call. Material: cultured CD8+ T cells from PBMCs, obtained from culture after CMV antigen stimulation. This CDR3 is CASSFERAPNYGYTF. The DNA of the CDR3 is TGTGCCAGCAGCTTTGAGAGGGCCCCTAACTATGGCTACACCTTC.